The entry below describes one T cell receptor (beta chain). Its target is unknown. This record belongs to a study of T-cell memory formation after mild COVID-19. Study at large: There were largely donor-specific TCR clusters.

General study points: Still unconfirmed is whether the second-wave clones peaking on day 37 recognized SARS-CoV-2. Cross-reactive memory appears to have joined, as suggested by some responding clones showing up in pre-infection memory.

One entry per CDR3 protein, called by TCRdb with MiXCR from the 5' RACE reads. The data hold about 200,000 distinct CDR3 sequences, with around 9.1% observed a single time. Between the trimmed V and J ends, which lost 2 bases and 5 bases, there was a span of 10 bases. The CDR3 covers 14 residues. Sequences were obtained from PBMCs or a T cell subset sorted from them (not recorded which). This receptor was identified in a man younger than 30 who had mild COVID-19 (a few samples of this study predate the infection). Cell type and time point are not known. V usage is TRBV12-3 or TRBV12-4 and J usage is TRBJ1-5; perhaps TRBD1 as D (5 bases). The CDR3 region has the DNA TGTGCCAGCAGTTTATTGGGGGAGGATCAGCCCCAGCATTTT. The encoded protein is CASSLLGEDQPQHF.